Listed here are 25 T cell receptor beta chains from one sample, sequenced in a study of technical replicates of blood from a few donors. Generated by immunoSEQ multiplex PCR, the TCRdb table keeps only in-frame clones and is missing some. Counted here are roughly 52,000 clones, 90% to 95% occurring once; the ten biggest clones make up around 3%. The material sequenced was PBMCs. The receptor set was obtained from a human donor in good health. Some clones in this sample may be carry-over from other donors' samples.

As to this clone: A much larger clone lies a single base off, so this may be a read error. Other DNA sequences in this sample translate to the same CDR3. The chain combines TRBV5-1 with TRBJ2-1; maybe TRBD2 (7 bases). V was clipped by 2 bases and J by 4 bases, with 10 bases between them. The CDR3 extends over 14 amino acids. The germline gives CDR1 SGHRS, CDR2 YFSETQ. The CDR3, as DNA: TGCGCCAGCAGCTTAGGGGGGGGGTACAATGAGCAGTTCTTC. Its translation: CASSLGGGYNEQFF.

The table lists this clone with a few counts. The chain employs TRBV7-2 and TRBJ2-7; D is undetermined. Trimming removed 3 bases at V and 6 bases at J, with 12 bases between. The germline CDR1 and CDR2 sequences are SGHTA and FQGNSA. This CDR3 comprises 13 residues. The CDR3, as DNA: TGTGCCAGCAGCTTCCAACGTCTCGGCGAGCAGTACTTC. It encodes CASSFQRLGEQYF.

V and J are TRBV6-6 and TRBJ1-6; TRBD1 is a possible D gene (6 bases). V was pared by 2 bases and J by 6 bases, with 14 bases between. Germline assignment: CDR1 MNHNY and CDR2 SVGAGI (reference sequence). This CDR3 region has 16 residues. The CDR3 coding sequence is TGTGCCAGCAGTTACGCGGCCGGGACACCTAATTCACCCCTCCACTTT. As protein: CASSYAAGTPNSPLHF.

The rearrangement uses TRBV7-3 and TRBJ2-5, with a tentative D call TRBD2 (5 bases). V was cut by 7 bases and J by 5 bases, with 26 bases left in between. CDR1 and CDR2 from the germline V gene are SGHTA and FQGTGA. The CDR3 runs 17 residues. CDR3 sequence: CASTLWVPTPQRETQYF. The CDR3 nucleotides are TGTGCCAGCACCCTGTGGGTCCCTACTCCCCAGCGGGAGACCCAGTACTTC.

The chain uses TRBV2 and TRBJ2-7; D is unresolved. CDR1 is SNHLY and CDR2 is FYNNEI in the germline V gene. Deletions cut 5 bases from V and 6 bases from J, with 8 bases between. CDR3 size: 11 residues. CDR3 residues: CASSYSGEQYF. CDR3 DNA: TGTGCCAGCAGTTATTCAGGCGAGCAGTACTTC.

A remark on this clone: The same CDR3 can be traced to other DNA sequences in this sample. V is TRBV5-4 and J is TRBJ1-2, with D hard to call. V was shortened by 0 bases and J by 2 bases, with 5 bases between the two germline ends. Germline values: CDR1 SGHNT, CDR2 YYREEE (reference sequence). The CDR3 loop spans 13 amino acids. The CDR3, as DNA: TGTGCCAGCAGCTTGGGGCAAAACTATGGCTACACCTTC. Encoded protein: CASSLGQNYGYTF.

The CDR3 DNA sequence: TGTGCCAGCAGTTACTCCTCTTGGGAGGGACGGTATGGCTACACCTTC. This encodes CASSYSSWEGRYGYTF. The chain recombines TRBV6-6 with TRBJ1-2; D may be TRBD1 (5 bases). The V end was cut by 0 bases, the J end by 5 bases, with 16 bases between. This CDR3 comprises 16 residues. Germline CDR1 reads MNHNY; CDR2 reads SVGAGI (reference sequence).

The chain recombines TRBV30 with TRBJ2-7; 11 bases fit TRBD1. The CDR3 totals 13 residues. V was clipped by 7 bases and J by 3 bases; unmatched bases: 5. The V gene's germline CDR1 is GTSNPN and CDR2 SVGIG (reference sequence). For the CDR3, the DNA is TGTGCCTTGGGGACAGGGGGAAACTACGAGCAGTACTTC. It yields the protein CALGTGGNYEQYF.

The chain combines TRBV2 with TRBJ2-7, with 9 nucleotides matching TRBD1. The CDR3 loop spans 15 amino acids. With 7 bases clipped from V and 5 bases from J, the junction kept 12 bases outside the gene matches. In germline, CDR1 is SNHLY, CDR2 FYNNEI. This chain's CDR3 is CASNRWGTGIHEQYF. The CDR3 DNA reads as TGTGCCAGCAATAGATGGGGGACAGGGATCCACGAGCAGTACTTC.

The chain is built from TRBV9 and TRBJ1-5, with 9 bases aligning to TRBD1. The junction had 5 bases not matched to a gene; V was cut back by 3 bases and J by 10 bases. CDR1 and CDR2 from the germline V gene are SGDLS and YYNGEE. The CDR3 totals 13 residues. The CDR3 here is CASSAGTGFPQHF. The CDR3, as DNA: TGTGCCAGCAGCGCCGGGACAGGGTTTCCCCAGCATTTT.

The V and J genes are TRBV5-1 and TRBJ2-7, with 11 bases lining up with TRBD1. Germline V gives CDR1 SGHRS, CDR2 YFSETQ. The CDR3 has 14 amino acids. J was trimmed by 4 bases and V by 3 bases; bases with no gene match: 3. CDR3 DNA: TGCGCCAGCAGCTCAGGACAGGGGGCTTACGAGCAGTACTTC. Its translation is CASSSGQGAYEQYF.

V usage is TRBV6-1 and J usage is TRBJ1-1; tentatively, D is TRBD1 (5 bases). Trimming pared 7 bases from V and 2 bases from J, leaving 14 bases between. CDR3 length: 14 residues. Looked up from germline, CDR1 is MNHNS and CDR2 is SASEGT. The CDR3 DNA reads TGTGCCAGCACTTCCCCCGGGGGAAACACTGAAGCTTTCTTT. The encoded protein is CASTSPGGNTEAFF.

The V gene is TRBV7-3, the J gene TRBJ2-3; 9 nucleotides align to TRBD1. The CDR3 sequence is 15 residues long. Looked up from germline, CDR1 is SGHTA and CDR2 is FQGTGA. Trimming took 4 bases from V and 4 from J; bases not matched to a gene: 6. CDR3 bases: TGTGCCAGCAGCTGGACAGGGGTGTCGGCAGATACGCAGTATTTT. Its protein is CASSWTGVSADTQYF. Filled out from reference TRBV7-3 and TRBJ2-3, the complete variable domain reads GAGVSQTPSNKVTEKGKYVELRCDPISGHTALYWYRQSLGQGPEFLIYFQGTGAADDSGLPNDRFFAVRPEGSVSTLKIQRTERGDSAVYLCASSWTGVSADTQYFGPGTRLTVL.

The V and J genes are TRBV7-2 and TRBJ1-2, with no clear D. In germline, CDR1 is SGHTA, CDR2 FQGNSA. There are 14 residues in the CDR3. Trimming removed 1 base at V and 8 bases at J, with 14 bases between. This CDR3 reads CASSLVFAGRGYTF. CDR3 DNA sequence: TGTGCCAGCAGCTTAGTTTTCGCGGGCCGGGGCTACACCTTC.

The J gene is TRBJ1-4, the V gene TRBV25-1; 8 bases are shared with TRBD1. CDR3 size: 14 residues. The germline V gene encodes CDR1 MGHDK and CDR2 SYGVNS. Unmatched junction bases numbered 9, after V lost 8 bases and J lost 7 bases. Here the CDR3 reads CASAKDRGGEKLFF. The CDR3 DNA reads TGTGCCAGCGCTAAAGACAGGGGAGGTGAAAAACTGTTTTTT. Looking up the rest from reference TRBV25-1 and TRBJ1-4 gives the full variable domain: EADIYQTPRYLVIGTGKKITLECSQTMGHDKMYWYQQDPGMELHLIHYSYGVNSTEKGDLSSESTVSRIRTEHFPLTLESARPSHTSQYLCASAKDRGGEKLFFGSGTQLSVL.

The chain couples TRBV7-5 to TRBJ2-5; TRBD2 is the table's D call, not checked against the DNA. TRBV7-5 is flagged as a pseudogene. This CDR3 spans 13 amino acids. CDR3 amino acids: CVRSRGPQETQYF. The CDR3 DNA follows: TGTGTCAGAAGCCGCGGGCCCCAAGAGACCCAGTACTTC.

This clone was seen just once. The chain has TRBV19 and TRBJ1-6, with a tentative D call TRBD1 (5 bases). Trimming shortened V by 5 bases and J by 0 bases, and 11 bases separated the two germline ends. Germline CDR1 is LNHDA and CDR2 is SQIVND (reference sequence). This CDR3 region has 16 residues. This CDR3 is CASSFQGNSYNSPLHF. As DNA, the CDR3 is TGTGCCAGTAGTTTCCAGGGAAACTCCTATAATTCACCCCTCCACTTT.

The chain carries TRBV2 and TRBJ2-5; 11 bases agree with TRBD1. With 6 bases clipped from V and 7 bases from J, the junction kept 4 bases outside the gene matches. The CDR3 loop spans 13 amino acids. Germline CDR1 reads SNHLY; CDR2 reads FYNNEI. CDR3 DNA sequence: TGTGCCAGCAGCGGGACAGGGGGAGGGACCCAGTACTTC. This codes for CASSGTGGGTQYF.

J is TRBJ2-1 and V is TRBV15; 9 nucleotides line up with TRBD2. The CDR3 has 19 amino acids. Germline V gives CDR1 LNHNV, CDR2 YYDKDF (reference sequence). V trimming: 3 bases; J trimming: 1 base; junction bases outside the gene matches: 13. For the CDR3, the DNA is TGTGCCACCAGCAGGGGGGGGAGTAGCGGGAGTACGTCCTACAATGAGCAGTTCTTC. The encoded protein is CATSRGGSSGSTSYNEQFF.

The rearrangement links TRBV2 to TRBJ2-2, with D perhaps matching TRBD2 (5 bases). Germline V gene data show CDR1 as SNHLY and CDR2 as FYNNEI. The length of the CDR3 is 13 residues. V shed 7 bases and J shed 1 base, with 7 bases lying between them. For the CDR3, the DNA is TGTGCCAGCACCGGACTGAACACCGGGGAGCTGTTTTTT. Residues: CASTGLNTGELFF.

In this sample, this clone turned up once. This chain links TRBV5-4 with TRBJ2-3; possibly TRBD2 for D (6 bases). CDR1 and CDR2 from the germline V gene are SGHNT and YYREEE (reference sequence). CDR3 length: 15 residues. Trimming removed 0 bases at V and 0 bases at J, with 8 bases between. The CDR3 region is CASSLVGTSTDTQYF. The DNA for the CDR3 is TGTGCCAGCAGCTTGGTAGGGACTAGCACAGATACGCAGTATTTT.

The chain joins TRBV4-3 to TRBJ2-3, with 9 bases matching TRBD1. CDR3 length equals 14 residues. Per germline, CDR1 LGHNA and CDR2 YSLEER. Trimming at V came to 3 bases and at J to 5 bases, leaving 3 bases not matched to a gene. The CDR3 coding sequence is TGCGCCAGCAGCCAGCGACAGGGGGAAGATACGCAGTATTTT. Its protein is CASSQRQGEDTQYF.

CDR3 sequence (DNA): TGTGCCAGTGGACTGGGGGGAGGTGGAGCTAACTATGGCTACACCTTC. The encoded protein is CASGLGGGGANYGYTF. The chain recombines TRBV28 with TRBJ1-2; weak D call: TRBD1 (5 bases). Germline CDR1 and CDR2: MDHEN and SYDVKM. V shed 9 bases and J shed 0 bases, with 20 bases lying between them. The CDR3 runs 16 residues.

This sequence joins TRBV7-2 and TRBJ2-3; 11 nucleotides agree with TRBD2. Trimming cost V 4 bases and J 3 bases; bases outside gene matches: 6. The CDR3 length is 16 residues. Germline CDR1 is SGHTA and CDR2 is FQGNSA. CDR3 loop: CASSYTSGGATDTQYF. In DNA form, the CDR3 reads TGTGCCAGCAGCTACACTAGCGGGGGAGCGACAGATACGCAGTATTTT.

The genes are TRBV18 and TRBJ2-1; weak D call: TRBD1 (6 bases). Germline V gene sequence: CDR1 KGHSH, CDR2 LQKENI. The CDR3 sequence is 16 residues long. Trimming stripped 6 bases from V and 0 bases from J, with 15 bases between. In DNA, the CDR3 is TGTGCCAGCTCGCAAAACAGGGAGAGCTCCTACAATGAGCAGTTCTTC. This sequence encodes CASSQNRESSYNEQFF.